Given below is one T cell receptor (beta chain) in context. No antigen is known for it. The entry originates in a study of T cell responses to AZD1222 COVID-19 vaccine. Study-wide context: Combined were second doses at about 4 or about 12 weeks. The study's findings and limits: Targeting of unmutated variant regions was reportedly seen in nearly half of spike-specific TCRs.

Here immunoSEQ multiplex PCR was the method, and the copy in TCRdb shows in-frame clones only, minus some. The sample has more than 100,000 clones; approximately 87% are singletons. The CDR3 spans 13 residues. Germline V CDR1 and CDR2: SGHRS, YFSETQ. Trimming took off 6 bases at V and 1 base at J, with 9 bases between the two ends. The chain combines TRBV5-1 with TRBJ2-3, with D perhaps matching TRBD2 (6 bases). This TCR came from an adult in good health. The sequencing used peripheral blood, collected on day 0 of AZD1222 vaccination. The CDR3 DNA reads TGCGCCAGCAACGGGGGTGGCACAGATACGCAGTATTTT. Translated, it gives CASNGGGTDTQYF.